Presented here are 18 T cell receptor beta chains from one specimen sequenced in a study of T-cell memory formation after mild COVID-19 (dated by TCRdb to about 2021). Libraries came from 5' RACE. Sequencing relied on an Illumina NovaSeq 6000. TCRdb handled the public reads itself, with Q25 trimming in fastp and clone calling in MiXCR, and kept productive beta chains. One record per CDR3 amino acid sequence lists the most common genes and DNA. The sample has roughly 510,000 distinct CDR3 sequences on record, 17% of them singletons. Jointly, the top ten make up approximately 8.1% of the sample. The sequencing sample was made of PBMCs or a T cell subset sorted from them (not recorded which). The receptors derive from an adult woman who had mild COVID-19 (a few samples of this study predate the infection). The sample titles of this study are shuffled in the database, so cell type and time point are left out; the donor was told from shared clones.

The CDR3 region has the DNA TGTGCCAGCTCACAGGTAGCGGTGAGCTCCTACAATGAGCAGTTCTTC. Encoded protein: CASSQVAVSSYNEQFF. The chain joins TRBV18 to TRBJ2-1; tentative D call: TRBD2 (6 bases). CDR1 and CDR2 from the germline V gene are KGHSH and LQKENI. V lost 4 bases, J lost 0 bases, and 13 bases lay in between. This CDR3 comprises 16 residues.

DNA of the CDR3: TGTGCCAGTATACCGGGACGGAACAATCAGCCCCAGCATTTT. This codes for CASIPGRNNQPQHF. This sequence joins TRBV6-1 and TRBJ1-5; tentatively, D is TRBD1 (5 bases). V shed 9 bases and J shed 3 bases, with 15 bases lying between them. The CDR3 loop spans 14 amino acids. The germline V gene encodes CDR1 MNHNS and CDR2 SASEGT.

The chain employs TRBV6-5 and TRBJ2-7; D call uncertain. The CDR3 totals 15 residues. Germline CDR1 MNHEY, CDR2 SVGAGI. The V gene lost 2 bases and the J gene lost 3 bases, with 14 bases spanning the gap. The CDR3 region has the DNA TGTGCCAGCAGTTACGACGCCCGACTGGTCTACGAGCAGTACTTC. This gives the protein CASSYDARLVYEQYF.

This chain links TRBV7-9 with TRBJ2-3, with a tentative D call TRBD1 (6 bases). The CDR3 has 14 residues. With 4 bases removed from V and 7 bases from J, the gap between germline ends came to 15 bases. Germline V gene lookup returns CDR1 SEHNR and CDR2 FQNEAQ (reference sequence). The CDR3 DNA is TGTGCCAGCAGCTCCGGTGGGGACATTCATACGCAGTATTTT. The encoded protein is CASSSGGDIHTQYF.

A few counts support this clonotype. The rearrangement joins TRBV15 to TRBJ2-7; 7 nucleotides match TRBD1. The junction had 7 bases not matched to a gene; V was cut back by 3 bases and J by 2 bases. The CDR3 sequence is 15 residues long. Germline CDR1 and CDR2: LNHNV and YYDKDF (reference sequence). The CDR3, as DNA: TGTGCCACCAGCAGGATACCGGGACAGCCCTACGAGCAGTACTTC. The encoded protein is CATSRIPGQPYEQYF.

This clonotype was counted between two and nine times. J is TRBJ2-7 and V is TRBV12-3 or TRBV12-4, with 7 bases lining up with TRBD1. This CDR3 spans 14 amino acids. V lost 1 base and J lost 7; bases outside the gene matches: 7. CDR3 residues: CASSLGQGEGEQYF. For the CDR3, the DNA is TGTGCCAGCAGTTTAGGGCAGGGGGAAGGTGAGCAGTACTTC.

This clonotype was detected only a few times. The chain joins TRBV12-3 or TRBV12-4 to TRBJ1-2; 9 nucleotides line up with TRBD1. The trim removed 6 bases at V and 4 bases at J, leaving 3 bases unmatched. The CDR3 has 13 residues. CDR3 nucleotide sequence: TGTGCCAGCAGCATGGACAGGGGCTATGGCTACACCTTC. Encoded protein: CASSMDRGYGYTF.

The table lists this clonotype with a few counts. The chain links TRBV23-1 to TRBJ2-2; D is possibly TRBD1 (6 bases). TRBV23-1 is known as an ORF, though its function is uncertain. CDR3 length: 15 amino acids. Trimming left V 3 bases short and J 7 bases short, with 15 bases between. Here the CDR3 reads CASSHGPRGNGELFF. CDR3 nucleotides: TGCGCCAGCAGTCACGGTCCCAGGGGAAACGGGGAGCTGTTTTTT.

This clonotype was found a few times. This chain joins TRBV7-2 and TRBJ1-6, with D hard to call. This CDR3 has 14 residues. The germline V and J ends were trimmed by 1 base and 13 bases, with 14 bases remaining between them. Germline V lookup: CDR1 SGHTA, CDR2 FQGNSA. For the CDR3, the DNA is TGTGCCAGCAGCTTAGAGGTCAGAGAAGGGCCCCTCCACTTT. Translating it yields CASSLEVREGPLHF. The full variable domain, completed using reference TRBV7-2 and TRBJ1-6, is GAGVSQSPSNKVTEKGKDVELRCDPISGHTALYWYRQSLGQGLEFLIYFQGNSAPDKSGLPSDRFSAERTGGSVSTLTIQRTQQEDSAVYLCASSLEVREGPLHFGNGTRLTVT.

The chain combines TRBV2 with TRBJ1-1, with D possibly TRBD1 on 5 matching bases. The CDR3 has 15 amino acids. Trimming pared 4 bases from V and 4 bases from J, leaving 16 bases between. CDR1 and CDR2 from the germline V gene are SNHLY and FYNNEI. DNA for the CDR3: TGTGCCAGCAGTGCGGCGGGGGGATGGGGCACTGAAGCTTTCTTT. This translates into CASSAAGGWGTEAFF.

This clonotype was seen more than once but under ten times. The V and J genes are TRBV5-1 and TRBJ2-3; tentatively, D is TRBD1 (6 bases). CDR1 SGHRS and CDR2 YFSETQ come from the germline V gene. The V and J ends lost 0 bases and 0 bases respectively, with 11 bases between them. The CDR3 runs 16 residues. CDR3 sequence (DNA): TGCGCCAGCAGCTTGGGAGGGGGAACTAGCACAGATACGCAGTATTTT. It is translated as CASSLGGGTSTDTQYF.

The CDR3 coding sequence is TGTGCCAGCAGTTCCCGGAATGGGGCTGAAGCTTTCTTT. Its protein product is CASSSRNGAEAFF. V and J are TRBV12-3 or TRBV12-4 and TRBJ1-1; D ambiguous. Trimming pared 4 bases from V and 6 bases from J, leaving 12 bases between. The CDR3 consists of 13 residues.

This clonotype was detected many times. The chain recombines TRBV12-3 or TRBV12-4 with TRBJ2-2, with a possible D match to TRBD1 (5 bases). This CDR3 comprises 12 residues. Trimming took off 4 bases at V and 6 bases at J, with 6 bases between the two ends. The CDR3 DNA sequence: TGTGCCAGCAGTTCAGGGTCCGGGGAGCTGTTTTTT. The encoded protein is CASSSGSGELFF.

In this sample, this clonotype turned up many times. The gene calls are TRBV12-3 or TRBV12-4 and TRBJ2-2, with D unclear. The V gene lost 7 bases and the J gene lost 2 bases, with 8 bases spanning the gap. The CDR3 is 13 amino acids. Written as DNA, the CDR3 is TGTGCCAGCACCTTGGGTAACACCGGGGAGCTGTTTTTT. This gives the protein CASTLGNTGELFF.

The chain is built from TRBV5-1 and TRBJ1-1; D is ambiguous. This CDR3 comprises 14 residues. With 4 bases removed from V and 1 base from J, the gap between germline ends came to 11 bases. CDR1 is SGHRS and CDR2 is YFSETQ in the germline V gene. DNA of the CDR3: TGCGCCAGCAGCCCTAGTCCCCAGAACACTGAAGCTTTCTTT. Encoded protein: CASSPSPQNTEAFF.

This clonotype was counted a few times. The DNA of the CDR3 is TGTGCCAGCTCCCCGGGACAGGGCCAGCGGGGTGTTCGGAGTGAGCAGTTCTTC. Translation gives CASSPGQGQRGVRSEQFF. The chain carries TRBV6-2 or TRBV6-3 and TRBJ2-1; TRBD1 agrees at 9 bases. Trimming cost V 8 bases and J 9 bases; bases outside gene matches: 23. Germline CDR1 is MNHEY and CDR2 is SVGEGT. The length of the CDR3 is 18 residues.

This clonotype came up many times. This rearrangement joins TRBV20-1 to TRBJ1-1, with D hard to call. The CDR3 spans 12 residues. The germline gives CDR1 DFQATT, CDR2 SNEGSKA (reference sequence). V was trimmed by 4 bases and J by 8 bases, leaving 14 bases between them. CDR3 DNA sequence: TGCAGTGCTACCCTATCGGGAGGGGAAGCTTTCTTT. It translates to CSATLSGGEAFF.

The chain recombines TRBV6-5 with TRBJ2-2; TRBD2 agrees at 14 bases. The CDR3 consists of 16 residues. Germline CDR1 is MNHEY and CDR2 is SVGAGI. Germline trimming cut 7 bases from V and 3 bases from J; bases unmatched to any gene: 4. CDR3 amino acids: CASTRLAGGYTGELFF. The CDR3 DNA reads TGTGCCAGCACTAGACTAGCGGGAGGGTACACCGGGGAGCTGTTTTTT.